The 28 T cell receptor beta chains below come from one sample, sequenced in a study of PD-1 blockade in classical Hodgkin lymphoma (dated by TCRdb to the early 2020s). The library was made by the immunoSEQ multiplex PCR assay. TCRdb took over this immuneACCESS table, retaining in-frame rearrangements with V and J assigned. Such tables are incomplete; in checked studies, under half of the missing clones stem from an unresolved V gene, and the remainder is unexplained. The sample table lists about 19,000 clones, 70% to 80% of them with a count of one. The top ten clones comprise roughly a sixth of the sample. What this sample's time point label stands for: cycle 2 day 1 (C2D1) of nivolumab. Every trial patient had relapsed following autologous stem cell transplantation, and prior brentuximab vedotin exposure was what differed among cohorts A, B and C. This material consisted of peripheral blood mononuclear cells (PBMCs), taken before the second cycle of nivolumab. The source is a human donor with classical Hodgkin lymphoma.

The chain combines TRBV4-1 with TRBJ1-5; weak D call: TRBD1 (5 bases). The germline V gene encodes CDR1 MGHRA and CDR2 YSYEKL. V lost 0 bases, J lost 6 bases, and 15 bases lay in between. The CDR3 runs 16 residues. The CDR3 loop is CASSQDPAGRIQPQHF. The CDR3 nucleotides are TGCGCCAGCAGCCAAGACCCGGCGGGGCGCATTCAGCCCCAGCATTTT.

The rearrangement joins TRBV5-1 to TRBJ2-3; weak D call: TRBD1 (7 bases). The CDR3 is made up of 16 amino acids. V lost 3 bases and J 4 bases, leaving 18 bases between the germline ends. Germline lookup yields CDR1 SGHRS and CDR2 YFSETQ. The DNA of the CDR3 is TGCGCCAGCAGCTCAACAGGGGCCGGGGAGGCAGATACGCAGTATTTT. Protein: CASSSTGAGEADTQYF. Combining the CDR3 with reference TRBV5-1 and TRBJ2-3 gives the whole variable domain KAGVTQTPRYLIKTRGQQVTLSCSPISGHRSVSWYQQTPGQGLQFLFEYFSETQRNKGNFPGRFSGRQFSNSRSEMNVSTLELGDSALYLCASSSTGAGEADTQYFGPGTRLTVL.

This clone was found once. This chain connects TRBV5-6 to TRBJ1-5; 8 bases line up with TRBD1. Looked up from germline, CDR1 is SGHDT and CDR2 is YYEEEE. This CDR3 region has 15 residues. V was clipped by 4 bases and J by 3 bases; unmatched bases: 6. The CDR3 DNA sequence: TGTGCCAGCAGCCCTGGGACAGGAAACAATCAGCCCCAGCATTTT. Translated, it gives CASSPGTGNNQPQHF.

This rearrangement joins TRBV5-5 to TRBJ1-2; the D gene is possibly TRBD1 (6 bases). Germline CDR1 SGHKS, CDR2 YYEKEE (reference sequence). V was clipped by 0 bases and J by 2 bases, with 8 bases between them. This CDR3 has 14 residues. CDR3 DNA sequence: TGTGCCAGCAGCTTGGGAGGGGGAAACTATGGCTACACCTTC. It encodes CASSLGGGNYGYTF.

The J gene is TRBJ2-2, the V gene TRBV10-3; possible D gene TRBD1, 6 bases. V was pared by 0 bases and J by 13 bases, with 12 bases between. CDR1 ENHRY and CDR2 SYGVKD come from the germline V gene. This CDR3 spans 13 amino acids. The CDR3 DNA reads TGTGCCATCAGTGAGTCCTGGACCAGGGGGCTGTTTTTT. Translated, it gives CAISESWTRGLFF.

V gene TRBV28 combines with J gene TRBJ2-2; D perhaps matches TRBD1 (6 bases). Germline V lookup: CDR1 MDHEN, CDR2 SYDVKM. V was clipped by 7 bases and J by 2 bases, with 14 bases between them. CDR3 length: 15 amino acids. In DNA, the CDR3 is TGTGCCAGCATGGGCACAGGGCCTAACACCGGGGAGCTGTTTTTT. It yields the protein CASMGTGPNTGELFF.

The chain couples TRBV7-9 to TRBJ1-2; 11 nucleotides align to TRBD1. CDR3 length: 14 residues. After removal of 5 bases from V and 3 bases from J, the junction contained 2 bases not matched to a gene. In germline, CDR1 is SEHNR, CDR2 FQNEAQ (reference sequence). The CDR3 DNA reads as TGTGCCAGCAGCCGGACAGGGGGCGACTATGGCTACACCTTC. It specifies CASSRTGGDYGYTF.

The rearrangement uses TRBV11-3 and TRBJ2-7; D is ambiguous. Trimming stripped 2 bases from V and 2 bases from J, with 13 bases between. CDR1 and CDR2 from the germline V gene are SGHNT and YENEEA. The CDR3 runs 15 residues. The CDR3 here is CASSLRSRFTYEQYF. CDR3 nucleotides: TGTGCCAGCAGCTTAAGATCCAGGTTTACCTACGAGCAGTACTTC.

The chain is built from TRBV19 and TRBJ1-3, with unresolved D. This CDR3 has 19 residues. V lost 6 bases to trimming and J lost 0 bases, with 24 bases between them. Germline V gene sequence: CDR1 LNHDA, CDR2 SQIVND (reference sequence). The CDR3 nucleotides read TGTGCCAGTAGAAGCGGTGCAGGTCGGAATCACAACTCTGGAAACACCATATATTTT. Its protein is CASRSGAGRNHNSGNTIYF.

The chain employs TRBV2 and TRBJ2-2, with D possibly being TRBD1 (5 bases). Germline assignment: CDR1 SNHLY and CDR2 FYNNEI. The V and J ends lost 5 bases and 1 base respectively, with 14 bases between them. The CDR3 has 16 residues. The CDR3: CASSLGQGRNTGELFF. Here the CDR3 DNA reads TGTGCCAGCAGTCTAGGGCAGGGTAGGAACACCGGGGAGCTGTTTTTT.

The rearrangement uses TRBV4-3 and TRBJ2-1; D not certain. The CDR3 is 14 amino acids. The germline V and J ends were trimmed by 0 bases and 2 bases, with 5 bases remaining between them. The germline CDR1 and CDR2 sequences are LGHNA and YSLEER. CDR3 amino acids: CASSQESAYNEQFF. The CDR3, as DNA: TGCGCCAGCAGCCAAGAATCGGCCTACAATGAGCAGTTCTTC.

The chain has TRBV5-1 and TRBJ2-2, with D possibly TRBD2 on 6 matching bases. Trimming left V 5 bases short and J 0 bases short, with 11 bases between. Germline assignment: CDR1 SGHRS and CDR2 YFSETQ. CDR3 size: 15 residues. CDR3 coding DNA: TGCGCCAGCAGGCGGGACTTCTCGAACACCGGGGAGCTGTTTTTT. This sequence encodes CASRRDFSNTGELFF.

The chain uses TRBV4-3 and TRBJ2-3; D possibly corresponds to TRBD1 (6 bases). This CDR3 has 16 amino acids. Germline CDR1 reads LGHNA; CDR2 reads YSLEER. V gave up 4 bases and J gave up 0 bases, with 14 bases separating them. The CDR3 protein is CASSRLRDTSTDTQYF. The CDR3 region has the DNA TGCGCCAGCAGCCGATTGAGGGACACCAGCACAGATACGCAGTATTTT.

This clone occurred once. The V call is TRBV19, the J call TRBJ2-7; 8 bases agree with TRBD1. J lost 1 base, V lost 8 bases, and 4 bases had no gene match. Germline loops: CDR1 LNHDA, CDR2 SQIVND (reference sequence). This CDR3 contains 13 residues. DNA for the CDR3: TGTGCCAGTCGTCGGACAGGGTCCTACGAGCAGTACTTC. Protein product: CASRRTGSYEQYF.

CDR3 residues: CASSLAGGVLGNEQFF. DNA of the CDR3: TGTGCCAGTAGTTTGGCGGGAGGGGTTTTGGGCAATGAGCAGTTCTTC. The genes are TRBV19 and TRBJ2-1, with 9 bases lining up with TRBD2. The CDR3 has 16 residues. With V trimmed by 5 bases and J by 6 bases, 11 bases remained unmatched. Per the germline V gene, CDR1 is LNHDA and CDR2 is SQIVND (reference sequence).

This rearrangement joins TRBV7-2 to TRBJ2-1; 8 bases fit TRBD1. This CDR3 has 14 residues. V shed 1 base, J shed 9 bases, and the junction held 5 bases outside the gene matches. Looked up from germline, CDR1 is SGHTA and CDR2 is FQGNSA. CDR3 loop: CASSLGTGPSEQFF. The CDR3 nucleotides read TGTGCCAGCAGCTTAGGGACAGGGCCTAGTGAGCAGTTCTTC. Drawing the rest from reference TRBV7-2 and TRBJ2-1, the complete variable domain is GAGVSQSPSNKVTEKGKDVELRCDPISGHTALYWYRQSLGQGLEFLIYFQGNSAPDKSGLPSDRFSAERTGGSVSTLTIQRTQQEDSAVYLCASSLGTGPSEQFFGPGTRLTVL.

The chain has TRBV5-1 and TRBJ2-3; 8 nucleotides align to TRBD2. V trimming: 7 bases; J trimming: 2 bases; junction bases outside the gene matches: 12. Germline V CDR1 and CDR2: SGHRS, YFSETQ. The CDR3 runs to 16 residues. The CDR3 is CASVPGGGLDTDTQYF. CDR3 DNA sequence: TGCGCCAGCGTCCCGGGGGGGGGTCTGGACACAGATACGCAGTATTTT.

The rearrangement joins TRBV5-4 to TRBJ2-5; 7 bases agree with TRBD2. The end of the DNA aligns better with TRBJ2-7, so the J call may be wrong. The CDR3 runs 15 residues. Germline lookup yields CDR1 SGHNT and CDR2 YYREEE (reference sequence). The CDR3 loop is CASSVGPGGSYEQYF. CDR3 nucleotide sequence: TGTGCCAGCAGCGTTGGGCCCGGCGGGAGTTACGAGCAGTACTTC.

The gene calls are TRBV30 and TRBJ1-6; D uncertain. Trimming took off 3 bases at V and 0 bases at J, with 9 bases between the two ends. From germline, CDR1 is GTSNPN and CDR2 SVGIG (reference sequence). CDR3 length: 15 amino acids. The CDR3 sequence: CAWRALSSYNSPLHF. The CDR3 coding sequence is TGTGCCTGGAGAGCCCTAAGCTCCTATAATTCACCCCTCCACTTT. Supplemented by reference TRBV30 and TRBJ1-6, the full variable domain reads SQTIHQWPATLVQPVGSPLSLECTVEGTSNPNLYWYRQAAGRGLQLLFYSVGIGQISSEVPQNLSASRPQDRQFILSSKKLLLSDSGFYLCAWRALSSYNSPLHFGNGTRLTVT.

The chain is built from TRBV5-1 and TRBJ2-1; 8 positions match TRBD2. CDR1 SGHRS and CDR2 YFSETQ come from the germline V gene. This CDR3 contains 18 residues. Trimming removed 3 bases from V and 7 bases from J; junction bases left unmatched: 18. The CDR3 protein is CASSSGGGSTGTTNEQFF. DNA of the CDR3: TGCGCCAGCAGCTCCGGGGGGGGGTCCACTGGAACCACAAATGAGCAGTTCTTC.

The chain employs TRBV18 and TRBJ2-1; TRBD2 agrees at 11 bases. V was pared by 3 bases and J by 5 bases, with 0 bases of the junction left unmatched. Per germline, CDR1 KGHSH and CDR2 LQKENI. The CDR3 runs 14 residues. CDR3 sequence (DNA): TGTGCCAGCTCACCTAGCGGGGGGGACAATGAGCAGTTCTTC. This codes for CASSPSGGDNEQFF.

This clone was detected only once. V is TRBV2 and J is TRBJ2-7; maybe TRBD1 (6 bases). The CDR3 loop spans 12 amino acids. The germline V gene has CDR1 SNHLY and CDR2 FYNNEI. Deletions cut 9 bases from V and 3 bases from J, with 12 bases between. The CDR3 bases are TGTGCCAGTGGCTGGACAGTCTACGAGCAGTACTTC. Protein sequence: CASGWTVYEQYF.

There are a few counts of this clone. CDR3 coding DNA: TGTGCCAGCAGCGTAGCCGGGACAGGGGGCGATGAGCAGTTCTTC. Translation gives CASSVAGTGGDEQFF. J is TRBJ2-1 and V is TRBV9, with 12 bases aligning to TRBD1. V lost 0 bases, J lost 8 bases, and 3 bases stayed unmatched. The CDR3 is made up of 15 amino acids. Germline CDR1 is SGDLS and CDR2 is YYNGEE.

This CDR3 is CASSLMAVGADEQFF. CDR3 nucleotides: TGTGCCAGCAGCTTAATGGCTGTGGGAGCCGATGAGCAGTTCTTC. The rearrangement links TRBV7-6 to TRBJ2-1, with D maybe TRBD2 (5 bases). CDR3 size: 15 residues. The germline gives CDR1 SGHVS, CDR2 FNYEAQ. Trimming stripped 2 bases from V and 8 bases from J, with 16 bases between.

The chain is built from TRBV29-1 and TRBJ2-1; 8 positions match TRBD2. The CDR3 is 17 residues long. Germline V CDR1 and CDR2: SQVTM, ANQGSEA. V dropped 0 bases and J dropped 5; count of bases not matched to a gene: 12. The CDR3 nucleotides are TGCAGCGTTGAAGAATGGGCACTAGCGGACGGGGACAATGAGCAGTTCTTC. It codes for CSVEEWALADGDNEQFF.

This clone was counted between two and nine times. The gene calls are TRBV7-9 and TRBJ1-4; no reliable D call. Trimming shortened V by 5 bases and J by 14 bases, and 12 bases separated the two germline ends. This CDR3 has 11 residues. The germline CDR1 and CDR2 sequences are SEHNR and FQNEAQ (reference sequence). The CDR3 loop reads CASSSTQSLFF. The CDR3 DNA reads as TGTGCCAGCAGCAGCACACAATCGCTGTTTTTT.

The chain has TRBV30 and TRBJ2-7; perhaps TRBD1 as D (6 bases). The length of the CDR3 is 12 residues. In germline, CDR1 is GTSNPN, CDR2 SVGIG (reference sequence). Trimming removed 3 bases at V and 5 bases at J, with 11 bases between. The CDR3 region has the DNA TGTGCCTGGAGGGCGGACAGAGACGAGCAGTACTTC. Protein product: CAWRADRDEQYF.

The V gene is TRBV27, the J gene TRBJ1-1; D remains ambiguous. This CDR3 is 13 amino acids long. The ends were cut back, 1 base at V and 6 bases at J, with 9 bases in the middle. In germline, CDR1 is MNHEY, CDR2 SMNVEV (reference sequence). CDR3 DNA sequence: TGTGCCAGCAGTTTATGGCGAAACTCTGAAGCTTTCTTT. Translating gives CASSLWRNSEAFF.